Listed below are T cell receptor beta chains from one sample, sequenced in a study of CD8+ T cells in alopecia areata. Sequenced by immunoSEQ multiplex PCR; TCRdb stores in-frame clones only, minus some. This sample has hundreds of thousands of clones, with approximately 61% found just once. The sequences come from CD4+ T cells sorted from blood, collected at week 0. These TCRs come from a human donor with alopecia areata. Both conserved end residues are part of each CDR3. Fields, in order: D gene, J gene, clone size, V gene, CDR3 protein, CDR3 DNA. The D gene is left open where the match is weak. Part of the rows lack a size; the others show once, few, many or a class for expanded clones.

>-|TRBJ1-6|-|TRBV6-1
CASSEALGVTSPLHF
TGTGCCAGCAGTGAAGCGTTGGGGGTAACTTCACCCCTCCACTTT
>-|TRBJ2-3|-|TRBV6-5
CASRGDTQYF
TGTGCCAGCAGAGGAGATACGCAGTATTTT
>-|TRBJ2-1|-|TRBV5-1
CASSYDFPVYNEQFF
TGCGCCAGCAGCTACGACTTCCCCGTCTACAATGAGCAGTTCTTC
>-|TRBJ2-4|-|TRBV7-2
CASSPEGNIQYF
TGTGCCAGCAGCCCAGAGGGAAACATTCAGTACTTC
>TRBD1|TRBJ2-1|-|TRBV5-1
CASSLGQASYNEQFF
TGCGCCAGCAGCTTAGGACAGGCGTCCTACAATGAGCAGTTCTTC
>-|TRBJ1-2|once|TRBV30
CAWSTAVTNYGYTF
TGTGCCTGGAGCACCGCGGTGACTAACTATGGCTACACCTTC
>-|TRBJ1-2|once|TRBV30
CAWSVGRGYGYTF
TGTGCCTGGAGTGTAGGGAGGGGCTATGGCTACACCTTC
>TRBD1|TRBJ2-7|few|TRBV4-2
CASSQAAGTGNSYEQYF
TGTGCCAGCAGCCAAGCCGCCGGGACAGGGAACTCCTACGAGCAGTACTTC
>-|TRBJ1-2|few|TRBV29-1
CSVERDQAYTF
TGCAGCGTTGAACGCGACCAAGCCTACACCTTC
>-|TRBJ2-5|-|TRBV10-3
CAIRSSRSVDETQYF
TGTGCCATCAGAAGTAGTAGATCGGTAGATGAGACCCAGTACTTC
>-|TRBJ2-3|once|TRBV2
CASSGGRSSTDTQYF
TGTGCCAGCAGTGGCGGCCGTTCGAGCACAGATACGCAGTATTTT
>-|TRBJ1-4|-|TRBV23-1
CASSQREMREKLFF
TGCGCCAGCAGTCAGCGGGAGATGAGGGAAAAACTGTTTTTT
>TRBD2|TRBJ2-3|few|TRBV5-6
CASGRRESTDTQYF
TGTGCCAGCGGGCGGCGGGAGAGCACAGATACGCAGTATTTT
>-|TRBJ2-3|-|TRBV30
CAWSAGGLGTQYF
TGTGCCTGGAGTGCGGGGGGCCTCGGTACGCAGTATTTT
>TRBD2|TRBJ2-3|-|TRBV5-1
CASSLTGGTQQDTQYF
TGCGCCAGCAGCTTGACCGGGGGGACCCAGCAAGATACGCAGTATTTT
>TRBD1|TRBJ1-1|once|TRBV5-6
CASSLLDRENTEAFF
TGTGCCAGCAGCTTATTGGACAGGGAGAACACTGAAGCTTTCTTT
>TRBD1|TRBJ1-6|-|TRBV27
CASSTPGGNSPLHF
TGTGCCAGCAGTACCCCAGGGGGTAATTCACCCCTCCACTTT
>TRBD1|TRBJ2-1|few|TRBV29-1
CSVAAGGFSEQFF
TGCAGCGTTGCGGCAGGGGGCTTCAGTGAGCAGTTCTTC
>-|TRBJ1-2|-|TRBV2
CASIRDRGNGYTF
TGTGCCAGCATCCGGGACCGGGGTAATGGCTACACCTTC
>-|TRBJ1-1|-|TRBV30
CAWSVYPGSRGTEAFF
TGTGCCTGGAGTGTATATCCGGGCAGTAGAGGCACTGAAGCTTTCTTT
>TRBD1|TRBJ1-1|-|TRBV4-3
CASSRTGSATEAFF
TGCGCCAGCAGCCGGACAGGGAGTGCCACTGAAGCTTTCTTT
>-|TRBJ1-1|-|TRBV20-1
CSARVRAEAFF
TGCAGTGCTAGAGTGAGGGCTGAAGCTTTCTTT
>TRBD1|TRBJ1-2|-|TRBV7-2
CASSPGDRSNYGYTF
TGTGCCAGCAGCCCAGGGGACAGGTCTAACTATGGCTACACCTTC
>TRBD1|TRBJ1-1|-|TRBV7-9
CASSLTETGGEAFF
TGTGCCAGCAGCTTAACGGAGACAGGGGGCGAAGCTTTCTTT
>-|TRBJ2-7|-|TRBV30
CAWRQGTYEQYF
TGTGCCTGGAGACAGGGCACCTACGAGCAGTACTTC
>-|TRBJ2-6|-|TRBV27
CASRDSGANVLTF
TGTGCCAGCAGGGACTCTGGGGCCAACGTCCTGACTTTC
>-|TRBJ2-5|-|TRBV7-2
CASSPYLFAQETQYF
TGTGCCAGCAGTCCTTACCTTTTCGCCCAAGAGACCCAGTACTTC
>-|TRBJ1-6|few|TRBV9
CASSALGQGDSPLHF
TGTGCCAGCAGCGCCCTTGGGCAGGGAGATTCACCCCTCCACTTT
>TRBD2|TRBJ2-5|few|TRBV10-1
CASSESSGVGETQYF
TGCGCCAGCAGTGAATCTAGCGGGGTAGGAGAGACCCAGTACTTC
>-|TRBJ2-7|-|TRBV30
CAWSVRGGEQYF
TGTGCCTGGAGTGTACGGGGAGGCGAGCAGTACTTC
>-|TRBJ1-1|-|TRBV23-1
CASPRFEAFF
TGCGCCAGCCCAAGGTTTGAAGCTTTCTTT
>-|TRBJ2-1|-|TRBV9
CASSVVAVGQGRNEQFF
TGTGCCAGCAGCGTAGTTGCGGTTGGGCAGGGGAGAAATGAGCAGTTCTTC